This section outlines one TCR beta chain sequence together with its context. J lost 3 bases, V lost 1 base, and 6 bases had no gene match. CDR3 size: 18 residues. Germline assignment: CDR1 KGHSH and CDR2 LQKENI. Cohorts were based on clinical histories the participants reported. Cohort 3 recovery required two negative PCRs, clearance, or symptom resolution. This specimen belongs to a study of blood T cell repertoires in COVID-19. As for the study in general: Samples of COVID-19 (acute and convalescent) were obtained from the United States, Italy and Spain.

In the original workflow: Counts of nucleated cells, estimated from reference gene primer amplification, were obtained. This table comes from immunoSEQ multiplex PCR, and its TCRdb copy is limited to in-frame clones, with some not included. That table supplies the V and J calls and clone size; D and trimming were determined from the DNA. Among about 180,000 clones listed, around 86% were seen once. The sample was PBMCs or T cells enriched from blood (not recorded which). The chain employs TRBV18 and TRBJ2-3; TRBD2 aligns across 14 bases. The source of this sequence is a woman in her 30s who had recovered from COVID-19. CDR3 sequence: CASSPRGTSGSITDTQYF. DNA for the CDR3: TGTGCCAGCTCACCACGTGGGACTAGCGGGAGTATTACAGATACGCAGTATTTT.